The subject of this entry is one T cell receptor beta chain. Its antigen is unidentified. The sample is drawn from a study of cytomegalovirus exposure and HLA in healthy donors. PCR used 60 Vbeta primers and 13 Jbeta primers. Clones were sequenced by immunoSEQ multiplex PCR, and TCRdb holds only the in-frame ones, with some missing. The sample shows some 71,000 clones, and about 1.8% sits with its ten largest clones. Germline V gene sequence: CDR1 LNHDA, CDR2 SQIVND (reference sequence). CDR3 size: 17 residues. V lost 5 bases to trimming and J lost 4 bases; unmatched junction nucleotides: 9. Study-wide results and caveats: Over 150 TCR beta chains were listed as cytomegalovirus-associated.

Sequences were obtained from PBMCs. The receptor comes from a woman in her twenties or thirties in good health and CMV-seronegative. The rearrangement links TRBV19 to TRBJ2-6, with 9 bases that match TRBD1. The CDR3 DNA is TGTGCCAGTAGTCGGGCACAGGGGGCGTCCGGGGCCAACGTCCTGACTTTC. Its translation: CASSRAQGASGANVLTF.